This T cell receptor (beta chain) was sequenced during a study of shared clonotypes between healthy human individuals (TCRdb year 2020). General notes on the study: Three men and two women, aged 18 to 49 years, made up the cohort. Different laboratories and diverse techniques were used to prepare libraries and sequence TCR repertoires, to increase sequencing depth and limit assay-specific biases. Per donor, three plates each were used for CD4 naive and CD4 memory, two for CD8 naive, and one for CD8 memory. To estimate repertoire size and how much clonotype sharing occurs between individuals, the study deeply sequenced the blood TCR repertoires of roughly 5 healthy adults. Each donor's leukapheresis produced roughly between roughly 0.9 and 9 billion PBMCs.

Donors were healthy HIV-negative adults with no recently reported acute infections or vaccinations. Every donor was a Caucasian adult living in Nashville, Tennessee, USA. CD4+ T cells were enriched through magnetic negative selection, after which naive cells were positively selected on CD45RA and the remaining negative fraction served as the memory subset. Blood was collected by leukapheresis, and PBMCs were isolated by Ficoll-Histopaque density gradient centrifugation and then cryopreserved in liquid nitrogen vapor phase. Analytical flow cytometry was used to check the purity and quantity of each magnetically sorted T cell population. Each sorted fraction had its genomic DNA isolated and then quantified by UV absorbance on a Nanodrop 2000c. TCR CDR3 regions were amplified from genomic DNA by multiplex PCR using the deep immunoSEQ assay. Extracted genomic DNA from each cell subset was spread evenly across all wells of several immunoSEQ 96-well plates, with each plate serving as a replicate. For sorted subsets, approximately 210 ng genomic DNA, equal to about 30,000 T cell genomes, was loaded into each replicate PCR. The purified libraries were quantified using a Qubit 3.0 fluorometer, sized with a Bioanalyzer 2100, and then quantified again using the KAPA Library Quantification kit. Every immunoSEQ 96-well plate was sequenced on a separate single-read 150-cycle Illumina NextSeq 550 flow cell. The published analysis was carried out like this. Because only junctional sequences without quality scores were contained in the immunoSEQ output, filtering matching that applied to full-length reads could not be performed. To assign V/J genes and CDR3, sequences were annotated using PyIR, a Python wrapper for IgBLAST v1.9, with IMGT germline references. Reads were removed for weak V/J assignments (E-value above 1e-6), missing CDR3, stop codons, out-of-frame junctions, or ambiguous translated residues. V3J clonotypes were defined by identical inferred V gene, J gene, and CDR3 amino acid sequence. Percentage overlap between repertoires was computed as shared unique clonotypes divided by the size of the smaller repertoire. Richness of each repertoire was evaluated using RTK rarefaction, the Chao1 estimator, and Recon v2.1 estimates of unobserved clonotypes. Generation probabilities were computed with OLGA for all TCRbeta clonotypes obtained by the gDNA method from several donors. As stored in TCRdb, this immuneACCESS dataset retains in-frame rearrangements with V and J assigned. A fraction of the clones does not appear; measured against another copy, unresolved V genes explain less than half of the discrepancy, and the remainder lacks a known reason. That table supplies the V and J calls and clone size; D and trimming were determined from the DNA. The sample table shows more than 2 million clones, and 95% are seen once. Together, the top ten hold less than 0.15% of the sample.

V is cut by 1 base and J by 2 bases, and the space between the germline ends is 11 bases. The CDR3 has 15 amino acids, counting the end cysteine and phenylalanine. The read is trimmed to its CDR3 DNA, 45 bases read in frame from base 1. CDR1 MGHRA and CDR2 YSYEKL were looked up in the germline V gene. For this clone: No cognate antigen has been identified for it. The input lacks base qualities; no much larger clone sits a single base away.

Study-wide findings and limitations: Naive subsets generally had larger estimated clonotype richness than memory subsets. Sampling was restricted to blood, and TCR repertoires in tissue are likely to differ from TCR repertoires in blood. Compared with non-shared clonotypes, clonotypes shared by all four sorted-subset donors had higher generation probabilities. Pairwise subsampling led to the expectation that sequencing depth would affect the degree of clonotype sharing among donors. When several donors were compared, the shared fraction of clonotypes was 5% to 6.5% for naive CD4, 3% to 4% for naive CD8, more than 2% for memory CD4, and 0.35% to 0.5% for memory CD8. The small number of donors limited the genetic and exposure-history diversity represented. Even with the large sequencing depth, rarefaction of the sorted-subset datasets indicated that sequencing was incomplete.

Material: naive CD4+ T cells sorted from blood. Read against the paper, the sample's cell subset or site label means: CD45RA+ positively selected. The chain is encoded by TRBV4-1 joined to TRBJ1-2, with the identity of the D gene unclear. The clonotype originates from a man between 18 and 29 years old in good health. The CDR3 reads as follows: CASSQAAPGNYGYTF. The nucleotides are TGCGCCAGCAGCCAAGCGGCCCCCGGGAACTATGGCTACACCTTC.